This paragraph covers one TCR beta chain sequence. The data stem from a study of T cells expressing NK-cell markers. Germline loops: CDR1 SGHRS, CDR2 YFSETQ. The CDR3 runs 14 residues. TCRdb derives one entry per CDR3 protein from the 5' RACE reads, leaving out DNA. The table gives 200,000 to 300,000 distinct CDR3 sequences; the top ten clones make up more than 3.5% of it. The rearrangement links TRBV5-1 to TRBJ1-4. The clonotype was recovered from a woman between 18 and 75 years old in good health. Sequenced material: blood T cells: a sorted CD56 or NKG2C T cell subset, CD4+ or CD8+ T cells, or bulk PBMC T cells (not recorded which). CDR3 amino acids: CASRRDSTNEKLFF.